These 14 T cell receptor beta chains came from one sample sequenced in a study of blood T cells in healthy people across ages. It was with a sample-barcoded 5' primer and a J-beta primer mix that a second PCR of roughly 7 to 12 cycles was run. TCRdb independently ran MiXCR on the 5' RACE reads; one entry per CDR3 protein. The sample gives 500,000 to 650,000 distinct CDR3 sequences, approximately 26% of which show up once; approximately 3.6% is in the top ten. The data also belong to a second study, concerning T cells of mothers and their children.

Sequenced sample: blood. These TCRs come from a boy between 2 and 15 years old in good health.

This clonotype was seen only a few times. J is TRBJ2-5 and V is TRBV12-3 or TRBV12-4, with 8 nucleotides matching TRBD2. The J call may be incorrect, as the DNA end agrees better with TRBJ2-7. The CDR3 is 15 amino acids. DNA of the CDR3: TGTGCCAGCAGTCAAGCATCCGGGACTAGCTACGAGCAGTACTTC. Translation gives CASSQASGTSYEQYF.

This clonotype turned up a few times. The gene calls are TRBV27 and TRBJ2-1; D is undetermined. The J call could be wrong; TRBJ2-7 is a better fit for the DNA end. The CDR3 has 13 residues. Germline V lookup: CDR1 MNHEY, CDR2 SMNVEV (reference sequence). The CDR3 here is CASSLSWDGEQYF. CDR3 in DNA: TGTGCCAGCAGTTTATCCTGGGATGGCGAGCAGTACTTC.

There are a few counts of this clonotype. The gene calls are TRBV7-2 and TRBJ1-1; 7 bases agree with TRBD1. The CDR3 extends over 16 amino acids. V was clipped by 5 bases and J by 0 bases; unmatched bases: 9. From germline, CDR1 is SGHTA and CDR2 FQGNSA. As DNA, the CDR3 is TGTGCCAGCAGCGCTCAGGTGACAGGGATGAACACTGAAGCTTTCTTT. It is translated as CASSAQVTGMNTEAFF.

The V and J genes are TRBV15 and TRBJ2-7, with D tentatively TRBD2 (5 bases). The CDR3 runs 14 residues. V was shortened by 0 bases and J by 3 bases, with 9 bases between the two germline ends. Germline V CDR1 and CDR2: LNHNV, YYDKDF (reference sequence). CDR3 residues: CATSRDIGGYEQYF. CDR3 coding DNA: TGTGCCACCAGCAGAGATATCGGAGGCTACGAGCAGTACTTC.

This clonotype was observed a handful of times. The gene calls are TRBV5-5 and TRBJ2-7; possible D gene TRBD1, 5 bases. The V end was cut by 4 bases, the J end by 0 bases, with 14 bases between. Germline loops: CDR1 SGHKS, CDR2 YYEKEE (reference sequence). This CDR3 spans 15 amino acids. The CDR3 DNA reads TGTGCCAGCAGCCCAACTTACAGGAGCTCCTACGAGCAGTACTTC. It translates to CASSPTYRSSYEQYF. The full variable domain, rest sourced from reference TRBV5-5 and TRBJ2-7, is DAGVTQSPTHLIKTRGQQVTLRCSPISGHKSVSWYQQVLGQGPQFIFQYYEKEERGRGNFPDRFSARQFPNYSSELNVNALLLGDSALYLCASSPTYRSSYEQYFGPGTRLTVT.

This rearrangement joins TRBV19 to TRBJ1-1, with 11 nucleotides matching TRBD1. The ends lost 7 bases at V and 3 bases at J; junction bases unmatched: 10. CDR1 LNHDA and CDR2 SQIVND come from the germline V gene (reference sequence). The CDR3 covers 16 residues. CDR3 in amino acids: CASTPADRGLDTEAFF. CDR3 coding DNA: TGTGCCAGTACCCCGGCGGACAGGGGGCTCGACACTGAAGCTTTCTTT.

The V and J genes are TRBV6-5 and TRBJ2-1; the match to TRBD1 covers 10 bases. The CDR3 spans 17 residues. Germline V gives CDR1 MNHEY, CDR2 SVGAGI. V trimming: 0 bases; J trimming: 12 bases; junction bases outside the gene matches: 14. CDR3 amino acids: CASSYSRDRGHLTGQFF. In DNA form, the CDR3 reads TGTGCCAGCAGTTACTCGAGGGACAGGGGTCATTTAACGGGGCAGTTCTTC.

V is TRBV7-9 and J is TRBJ2-1; D tentatively reads TRBD1 or TRBD2 (6 bases each). The CDR3 consists of 15 residues. Trimming removed 1 base at V and 3 bases at J, with 10 bases between. Germline CDR1 reads SEHNR; CDR2 reads FQNEAQ (reference sequence). The CDR3 nucleotides read TGTGCCAGCAGCTTAGGGGGGGCTAACTACAATGAGCAGTTCTTC. This translates into CASSLGGANYNEQFF.

This sequence joins TRBV20-1 and TRBJ2-7; 8 nucleotides match TRBD2. The germline gives CDR1 DFQATT, CDR2 SNEGSKA (reference sequence). The CDR3 extends over 15 amino acids. The V and J ends lost 0 bases and 4 bases, in that order; junction bases with no gene match: 8. The CDR3 spells CSARDQRAGVYEQYF. In nucleotides, the CDR3 is TGCAGTGCTAGAGATCAAAGAGCGGGAGTTTACGAGCAGTACTTC.

The J gene is TRBJ1-2, the V gene TRBV4-1; 8 bases are a match to TRBD1. Germline lookup yields CDR1 MGHRA and CDR2 YSYEKL. With 0 bases clipped from V and 8 bases from J, the junction kept 11 bases outside the gene matches. There are 16 residues in the CDR3. The CDR3 nucleotides read TGCGCCAGCAGCCAAGAGCGGACAGGGACATCCTCCGGCTACACCTTC. Translated: CASSQERTGTSSGYTF.

The CDR3 loop reads CASSFDSNSGANVLTF. The DNA for the CDR3 is TGTGCCAGCAGCTTCGACAGCAACTCTGGGGCCAACGTCCTGACTTTC. V and J are TRBV7-2 and TRBJ2-6, with D perhaps TRBD1 (5 bases). The CDR3 is 16 residues long. The germline V and J ends were trimmed by 3 bases and 0 bases, with 9 bases remaining between them. The germline V gene has CDR1 SGHTA and CDR2 FQGNSA.

This chain uses TRBV28 with TRBJ2-1, with 7 bases aligning to TRBD2. Losses at the gene ends were 1 base for V and 2 bases for J; bases not matched to a gene: 5. The germline V gene encodes CDR1 MDHEN and CDR2 SYDVKM. The CDR3 consists of 16 residues. The CDR3 nucleotides read TGTGCCAGCAGTTTATCAAGCGGGGTCCCCTACAATGAGCAGTTCTTC. It yields the protein CASSLSSGVPYNEQFF.

This clonotype was detected only a few times. V gene TRBV7-8 combines with J gene TRBJ2-1, with 7 bases identical to TRBD1. Trimming cost V 5 bases and J 0 bases; bases outside gene matches: 10. Germline assignment: CDR1 SGHVS and CDR2 FQNEAQ. The CDR3 runs to 17 residues. The CDR3 sequence: CASSHPRGQSSYNEQFF. The DNA of the CDR3 is TGTGCCAGCAGCCACCCCCGGGGACAGTCCTCCTACAATGAGCAGTTCTTC.

The sample holds a few counts of this clonotype. The chain has TRBV10-3 and TRBJ2-5; 9 bases fit TRBD2. This CDR3 region has 15 residues. CDR1 and CDR2 from the germline V gene are ENHRY and SYGVKD. After removal of 6 bases from V and 4 bases from J, the junction contained 9 bases not matched to a gene. In DNA form, the CDR3 reads TGTGCCATCAGGAGTGCGGCGGGGGGGCGAGAGACCCAGTACTTC. Protein: CAIRSAAGGRETQYF.